This T cell receptor (beta chain) was sequenced during a study of cytomegalovirus exposure and HLA in healthy donors. Primers included in the PCR were 60 Vbeta and 13 Jbeta primers. TCRdb's table, derived via immunoSEQ multiplex PCR, lists solely in-frame clones and lacks some. The repertoire holds roughly 190,000 clones, with approximately 78% as singletons. Per the germline V gene, CDR1 is MNHEY and CDR2 is SVGAGI. This CDR3 contains 15 residues. V was cut by 6 bases and J by 0 bases, with 12 bases left in between. V and J are TRBV6-5 and TRBJ1-3; no reliable D call. Specimen: PBMCs. This receptor was obtained from a woman younger than 35 in good health and CMV-seronegative. The CDR3 reads CASSTDTYSGNTIYF. The CDR3 nucleotides read TGTGCCAGCAGCACCGACACTTACTCTGGAAACACCATATATTTT.